The rows below give T cell receptor beta chains drawn from one sample of a study of blood T cell repertoires in COVID-19. Generated by immunoSEQ multiplex PCR, the TCRdb table keeps only in-frame clones and is missing some. The sample lists about 59,000 clones, around 79% seen once, with around a tenth in the top ten. Sequenced input: peripheral blood. The source of these receptors is a human donor in a cohort sampled during active COVID-19. CDR3s include the opening cysteine and the closing phenylalanine or tryptophan. The D gene is left open where the match is weak. Clone sizes are given selectively: once, few, many, or a class where the clone is expanded.

len: 15; abundance: -; d_gene: TRBD1; j_gene: TRBJ2-2; v_gene: TRBV5-4; CDR3aa: CASSLQGAVHGELFF; CDR3nt: TGTGCCAGCAGCTTACAGGGGGCGGTACACGGGGAGCTGTTTTTT
len: 15; abundance: -; d_gene: TRBD1; j_gene: TRBJ1-5; v_gene: TRBV4-2; CDR3aa: CASSQGQGVNQPQHF; CDR3nt: TGTGCCAGCAGCCAAGGACAGGGGGTCAATCAGCCCCAGCATTTT
len: 16; abundance: -; d_gene: -; j_gene: TRBJ2-1; v_gene: TRBV24-1; CDR3aa: CATSDYVPSSYNEQFF; CDR3nt: TGTGCCACCAGTGATTACGTACCCAGCTCCTACAATGAGCAGTTCTTC
len: 14; abundance: -; d_gene: -; j_gene: TRBJ1-2; v_gene: TRBV4-2; CDR3aa: CASSQDGKEEGYTF; CDR3nt: TGTGCCAGCAGCCAAGACGGCAAAGAGGAGGGCTACACCTTC
len: 17; abundance: -; d_gene: -; j_gene: TRBJ2-6; v_gene: TRBV28; CDR3aa: CASRTGSYSSGANVLTF; CDR3nt: TGTGCCAGCAGAACCGGGTCCTACTCCTCTGGGGCCAACGTCCTGACTTTC
len: 14; abundance: once; d_gene: -; j_gene: TRBJ1-1; v_gene: TRBV19; CDR3aa: CASSILAANTEAFF; CDR3nt: TGTGCCAGTAGTATATTAGCGGCGAACACTGAAGCTTTCTTT
len: 14; abundance: once; d_gene: TRBD1; j_gene: TRBJ2-7; v_gene: TRBV7-9; CDR3aa: CASSLGTGISEQYF; CDR3nt: TGTGCCAGCAGCTTGGGGACAGGGATCAGCGAGCAGTACTTC
len: 13; abundance: -; d_gene: -; j_gene: TRBJ2-7; v_gene: TRBV7-9; CDR3aa: CASRGLNFYEQYF; CDR3nt: TGTGCCAGCAGGGGACTCAACTTCTACGAGCAGTACTTC
len: 14; abundance: -; d_gene: -; j_gene: TRBJ2-1; v_gene: TRBV27; CDR3aa: CASSFSDFYNEQFF; CDR3nt: TGTGCCAGCAGTTTTAGTGATTTCTACAATGAGCAGTTCTTC
len: 17; abundance: -; d_gene: -; j_gene: TRBJ2-5; v_gene: TRBV15; CDR3aa: CATSRDRHRDLDEAQYF; CDR3nt: TGTGCCACCAGCAGAGATCGTCACAGGGATTTGGACGAGGCCCAGTACTTC
len: 14; abundance: -; d_gene: TRBD1; j_gene: TRBJ1-3; v_gene: TRBV29-1; CDR3aa: CSVGETGRGNTIYF; CDR3nt: TGCAGCGTTGGAGAGACAGGGAGAGGAAACACCATATATTTT
len: 15; abundance: -; d_gene: TRBD1; j_gene: TRBJ2-3; v_gene: TRBV6-2/TRBV6-3; CDR3aa: CASSYGTGNPDTQYF; CDR3nt: TGTGCCAGCAGTTACGGGACAGGGAACCCAGATACGCAGTATTTT
len: 15; abundance: -; d_gene: TRBD2; j_gene: TRBJ2-7; v_gene: TRBV6-5; CDR3aa: CASITDSGSSYEQYF; CDR3nt: TGTGCCAGCATTACCGATAGCGGGAGCTCCTACGAGCAGTACTTC
len: 15; abundance: -; d_gene: TRBD2; j_gene: TRBJ2-5; v_gene: TRBV20-1; CDR3aa: CSASTPSGREKTQYF; CDR3nt: TGCAGTGCTAGTACGCCTAGCGGGAGGGAAAAGACCCAGTACTTC
len: 16; abundance: -; d_gene: -; j_gene: TRBJ2-5; v_gene: TRBV29-1; CDR3aa: CSVEDAQGLGQETQYF; CDR3nt: TGCAGCGTTGAAGATGCCCAGGGGTTAGGCCAAGAGACCCAGTACTTC
len: 17; abundance: -; d_gene: -; j_gene: TRBJ1-3; v_gene: TRBV3-1/TRBV3-2; CDR3aa: CASSQDPRGSSGNTIYF; CDR3nt: TGTGCCAGCAGCCAAGATCCCCGGGGAAGCTCTGGAAACACCATATATTTT
len: 16; abundance: -; d_gene: -; j_gene: TRBJ2-1; v_gene: TRBV27; CDR3aa: CASSALGRERYNEQFF; CDR3nt: TGTGCCAGCAGTGCCCTAGGGCGGGAAAGGTACAATGAGCAGTTCTTC
len: 12; abundance: few; d_gene: -; j_gene: TRBJ2-7; v_gene: TRBV7-2; CDR3aa: CASSFIDGEQYF; CDR3nt: TGTGCCAGCAGCTTCATCGACGGGGAGCAGTACTTC
len: 15; abundance: -; d_gene: TRBD1; j_gene: TRBJ1-4; v_gene: TRBV6-6; CDR3aa: CASTAAGTGNEKLFF; CDR3nt: TGTGCCAGCACCGCCGCCGGGACAGGGAATGAAAAACTGTTTTTT
len: 17; abundance: -; d_gene: TRBD1; j_gene: TRBJ1-2; v_gene: TRBV9; CDR3aa: CASSSGQGVGSNYGYTF; CDR3nt: TGTGCCAGCAGCTCAGGACAGGGGGTCGGGTCCAACTATGGCTACACCTTC
len: 16; abundance: few; d_gene: TRBD1; j_gene: TRBJ1-1; v_gene: TRBV7-9; CDR3aa: CASSLGRTGRNTEAFF; CDR3nt: TGTGCCAGCAGCTTAGGAAGGACAGGGAGGAACACTGAAGCTTTCTTT
len: 13; abundance: -; d_gene: -; j_gene: TRBJ1-2; v_gene: TRBV5-5; CDR3aa: CASSWGSQYGYTF; CDR3nt: TGTGCCAGCAGCTGGGGCAGTCAATATGGCTACACCTTC